This T cell receptor beta chain came from a study of blood T cell repertoires in COVID-19. This CDR3 comprises 13 residues. Per the germline V gene, CDR1 is SGHAT and CDR2 is FQNNGV. V gave up 3 bases and J gave up 1 base, with 3 bases separating them. As handled by the study authors: Reference gene primer amplification gave nucleated cell count estimates. Clones were sequenced by immunoSEQ multiplex PCR, and TCRdb holds only the in-frame ones, with some missing. V, J and clone size are those of that table, while D and trimming were read from the DNA. The table lists fewer than 200,000 clones, over 75% of them singletons, with around 1.2% in the top ten.

The sequence was collected from a human donor with acute COVID-19. The donor label of this sample is uncertain. Sequencing was performed on PBMCs or T cells enriched from blood (not recorded which). The chain couples TRBV11-2 to TRBJ2-2; D remains unclear. CDR3 nucleotides: TGTGCCAGCAGCTTTATGAACACCGGGGAGCTGTTTTTT. It specifies CASSFMNTGELFF.